Sequencing of this TCR beta chain was carried out in a study of naive and memory T cell subsets. A UMI-containing oligonucleotide was joined by 3' ligation to the TCR cDNA template. This CDR3 contains 11 residues. Unmatched junction bases numbered 2, after V lost 5 bases and J lost 9 bases. Four PCR rounds used nested alpha and beta constant region primers plus the SP2 primer. TCRdb reanalysed the 5' RACE reads using MiXCR and keeps one entry per CDR3 protein. The top ten clones hold 8.5% to 10% of a sample with tens of thousands of distinct CDR3 sequences, approximately 7.2% of them seen once. The rearrangement uses TRBV12-3 or TRBV12-4 and TRBJ2-3; 7 bases match TRBD2. This receptor was taken from a male donor in good health. Here the CDR3 reads CASSPAGTQYF. CDR3 bases: TGTGCCAGCAGTCCAGCGGGGACGCAGTATTTT.